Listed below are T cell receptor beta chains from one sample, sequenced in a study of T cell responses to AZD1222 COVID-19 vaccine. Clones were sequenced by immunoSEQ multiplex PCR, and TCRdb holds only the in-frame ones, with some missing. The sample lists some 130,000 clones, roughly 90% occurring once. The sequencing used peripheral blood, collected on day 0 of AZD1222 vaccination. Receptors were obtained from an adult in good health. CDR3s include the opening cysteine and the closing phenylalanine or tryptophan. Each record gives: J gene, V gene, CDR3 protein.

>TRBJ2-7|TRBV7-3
CASSLMLAGDYEQYF
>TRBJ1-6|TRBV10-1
CASSPGQGGSPLHF
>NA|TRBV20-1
CSSGSSYEQYF
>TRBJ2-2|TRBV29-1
CSALWLTGELFF
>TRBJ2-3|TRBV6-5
CASSRLADTQYF
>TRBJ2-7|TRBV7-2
CASSLATASRGPPYEQYF
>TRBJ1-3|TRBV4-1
CASSQAADLSGNTIYF
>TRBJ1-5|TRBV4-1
CASSQLPGNQPQHF
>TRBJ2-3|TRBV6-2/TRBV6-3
CASSYWGSGGGRIRTDTQYF
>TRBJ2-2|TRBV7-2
CASSLEGRPFDGELFF
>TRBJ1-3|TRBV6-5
CASRGPSQSGNTIYF
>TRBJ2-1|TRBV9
CASSVDPTGSYNEQFF
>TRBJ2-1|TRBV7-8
CASSYLRDRLTYNEQFF
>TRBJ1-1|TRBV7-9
CASSEDPTEAFF
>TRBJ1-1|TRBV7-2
CASSLGLQVHTEAFF
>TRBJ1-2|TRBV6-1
CASSDALRDRAGYTF
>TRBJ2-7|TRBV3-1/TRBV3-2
CASSPPGLSEQYF
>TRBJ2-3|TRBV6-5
CASRGSYTDTQYF
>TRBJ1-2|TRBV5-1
CASSLGGNGYTF
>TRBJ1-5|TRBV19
CASSILGGTGDQPQHF
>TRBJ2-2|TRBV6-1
CASSASGTGAPVGTGELFF
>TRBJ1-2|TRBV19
CASSIGARGDLLTANYGYTF
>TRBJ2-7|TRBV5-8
CASSWGGSSGSYEQYF
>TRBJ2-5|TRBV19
CASSIGGTPQETQYF
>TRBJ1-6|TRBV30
CAWSAPPPGTGNSPLHF
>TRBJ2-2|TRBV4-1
CASSQGSGKSTGELFF
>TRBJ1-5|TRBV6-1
CASSDTGGLNQPQHF
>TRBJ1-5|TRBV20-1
CSASLGSLVQPQHF
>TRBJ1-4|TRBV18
CASSPGDEKLFF
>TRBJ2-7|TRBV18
CASSSDSGAVSYEQYF
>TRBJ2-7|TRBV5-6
CASSSLGAGLNEQYF